What follows are 30 T cell receptor beta chains derived from one specimen sequenced in a study of T cells in narcolepsy. Data came from immunoSEQ multiplex PCR; TCRdb stores just in-frame clones and leaves some out. Among about 27,000 clones listed, around nine tenths were seen once. The sequencing sample was made of CD45RA- memory CD4+ T cells from PBMCs. The receptors were gathered from a human donor with narcolepsy.

This clone was seen only a few times. The V call is TRBV5-1, the J call TRBJ1-1; perhaps TRBD1 as D (5 bases). This CDR3 is built from 14 residues. Germline CDR1 SGHRS, CDR2 YFSETQ. V was cut by 2 bases and J by 1 base, with 9 bases left in between. Written as DNA, the CDR3 is TGCGCCAGCAGCTTAGGGACTAGGAACACTGAAGCTTTCTTT. Its protein product is CASSLGTRNTEAFF.

In regard to this clone: One junction end does not reproduce the germline sequence, and a read error may be involved. The chain joins TRBV6-1 to TRBJ1-6, with D tentatively TRBD1 (6 bases). CDR1 is MNHNS and CDR2 is SASEGT in the germline V gene. The CDR3 is 17 amino acids. The CDR3 nucleotides read TGTGCCAGCAGAGAAGGGGGTGAAAGCTCCTATAATTCACCCCTCCACTTT. Translated: CASREGGESSYNSPLHF.

This chain connects TRBV29-1 to TRBJ2-7; tentatively, D is TRBD1 (6 bases). Deletions cut 8 bases from V and 9 bases from J, with 20 bases between. The CDR3 covers 12 residues. CDR1 SQVTM and CDR2 ANQGSEA come from the germline V gene. The CDR3 reads CSFASDSTRQYF. The CDR3 coding sequence is TGCAGCTTCGCCTCGGACAGCACGAGGCAGTACTTC.

This clone was recorded only once. The rearrangement links TRBV5-5 to TRBJ1-1; no definite D call. The germline V gene has CDR1 SGHKS and CDR2 YYEKEE (reference sequence). Trimming removed 4 bases from V and 2 bases from J, with 18 bases in between. This CDR3 comprises 16 residues. The CDR3 spells CASSLTLQQINTEAFF. The CDR3 DNA reads as TGTGCCAGCAGCCTAACGTTACAGCAAATAAACACTGAAGCTTTCTTT.

The chain joins TRBV6-5 to TRBJ1-5, with D perhaps TRBD1 (6 bases). Per germline, CDR1 MNHEY and CDR2 SVGAGI. V lost 5 bases, J lost 6 bases, and 14 bases lay in between. This CDR3 is built from 14 residues. CDR3 bases: TGTGCCAGCAGTAGTCGGGGGGCGGGTCAGCCCCAGCATTTT. Translating it yields CASSSRGAGQPQHF.

J is TRBJ2-3 and V is TRBV5-1; 10 bases line up with TRBD2. CDR1 SGHRS and CDR2 YFSETQ come from the germline V gene. This CDR3 has 15 residues. V was clipped by 1 base and J by 2 bases; unmatched bases: 1. The CDR3 is CASSLSGGATDTQYF. Written as DNA, the CDR3 is TGCGCCAGCAGCTTGAGCGGGGGGGCCACAGATACGCAGTATTTT.

Only a few counts were recorded for this clone. The rearrangement links TRBV7-9 to TRBJ2-2, with a possible D match to TRBD1 (6 bases). This CDR3 comprises 15 residues. Trimming took off 4 bases at V and 1 base at J, with 10 bases between the two ends. Germline assignment: CDR1 SEHNR and CDR2 FQNEAQ (reference sequence). CDR3 loop: CASSSLTGNTGELFF. CDR3 sequence (DNA): TGTGCCAGCAGCTCCCTGACAGGGAACACCGGGGAGCTGTTTTTT.

The chain recombines TRBV7-9 with TRBJ1-4; TRBD1 is a possible D gene (5 bases). V lost 1 base and J 10 bases, leaving 13 bases between the germline ends. This CDR3 comprises 14 residues. Germline CDR1 and CDR2: SEHNR and FQNEAQ (reference sequence). The CDR3 DNA reads as TGTGCCAGCAGCTTAGGCAGGGTGAGGCCAAAACTGTTTTTT. This gives the protein CASSLGRVRPKLFF.

This clone has only one observation. The CDR3 protein is CASSFPDSGNTIYF. The CDR3, as DNA: TGTGCCAGCAGTTTTCCCGACTCCGGAAACACCATATATTTT. The V gene is TRBV7-9, the J gene TRBJ1-3, with D hard to call. Germline-derived CDR1 and CDR2 are SEHNR and FQNEAQ (reference sequence). The CDR3 loop spans 14 amino acids. The V gene lost 6 bases and the J gene lost 4 bases, with 13 bases spanning the gap.

Concerning this clone itself: At one end the junction does not follow the germline gene, possibly because of a read error. The J gene is TRBJ1-6, the V gene TRBV28; 7 bases match TRBD1. Germline-derived CDR1 and CDR2 are MDHEN and SYDVKM. This CDR3 has 11 residues. The CDR3 loop reads CASRGVSPLHF. CDR3 coding DNA: TGCGCCAGCAGGGGGGTTTCACCCCTCCACTTT. Using reference TRBV28 and TRBJ1-6 for the parts outside the CDR3, the full variable domain is DVKVTQSSRYLVKRTGEKVFLECVQDMDHENMFWYRQDPGLGLRLIYFSYDVKMKEKGDIPEGYSVSREKKERFSLILESASTNQTSMYLCASRGVSPLHFGNGTRLTVT.

This sequence joins TRBV9 and TRBJ2-2; D remains ambiguous. The V gene lost 0 bases and the J gene lost 0 bases, with 9 bases spanning the gap. Germline V gene lookup returns CDR1 SGDLS and CDR2 YYNGEE. The CDR3 is made up of 16 amino acids. DNA of the CDR3: TGTGCCAGCAGCGTAGAATACCCCCCGAACACCGGGGAGCTGTTTTTT. Its protein is CASSVEYPPNTGELFF.

The chain joins TRBV5-1 to TRBJ1-2, with 8 positions matching TRBD1. The V and J ends lost 5 bases and 10 bases, in that order; junction bases with no gene match: 13. Germline V lookup: CDR1 SGHRS, CDR2 YFSETQ. The CDR3 loop spans 14 amino acids. CDR3 sequence: CASRPPGQEGVYTF. DNA of the CDR3: TGCGCCAGCAGGCCGCCGGGACAGGAGGGTGTCTACACCTTC.

The chain links TRBV5-1 to TRBJ2-3; D is undetermined. Trimming shortened V by 1 base and J by 2 bases, and 11 bases separated the two germline ends. In germline, CDR1 is SGHRS, CDR2 YFSETQ. This CDR3 is built from 15 residues. CDR3: CASSLIHRITDTQYF. The CDR3 DNA follows: TGCGCCAGCAGCTTGATCCACAGAATCACAGATACGCAGTATTTT.

The rearrangement uses TRBV2 and TRBJ2-2; perhaps TRBD2 as D (6 bases). V lost 6 bases to trimming and J lost 2 bases, with 19 bases between them. The CDR3 covers 17 residues. CDR1 is SNHLY and CDR2 is FYNNEI in the germline V gene. The CDR3 bases are TGTGCCAGCAGACACGGATTCGGGGGAGGAAACACCGGGGAGCTGTTTTTT. Protein: CASRHGFGGGNTGELFF.

The rearrangement uses TRBV19 and TRBJ1-1, with D hard to call. Germline V CDR1 and CDR2: LNHDA, SQIVND (reference sequence). This CDR3 is 14 amino acids long. The ends were cut back, 2 bases at V and 0 bases at J, with 7 bases in the middle. This chain's CDR3 is CASSIKGMNTEAFF. The CDR3 coding sequence is TGTGCCAGTAGTATAAAAGGGATGAACACTGAAGCTTTCTTT.

The J gene is TRBJ1-2, the V gene TRBV5-6; possible D gene TRBD1, 5 bases. Per the germline V gene, CDR1 is SGHDT and CDR2 is YYEEEE. The CDR3 contains 17 residues. The ends were cut back, 0 bases at V and 0 bases at J, with 15 bases in the middle. The CDR3 DNA reads as TGTGCCAGCAGCTTGGGGACACTTCTCTTCTCTAACTATGGCTACACCTTC. Amino acid sequence: CASSLGTLLFSNYGYTF.

The chain employs TRBV19 and TRBJ1-5; perhaps TRBD1 as D (6 bases). The length of the CDR3 is 15 residues. Germline CDR1 is LNHDA and CDR2 is SQIVND (reference sequence). V was trimmed by 3 bases and J by 4 bases, leaving 13 bases between them. The CDR3 protein is CASSIRDTSNQPQHF. CDR3 DNA: TGTGCCAGTAGTATCCGGGACACCAGTAATCAGCCCCAGCATTTT.

The chain uses TRBV6-5 and TRBJ1-2, with no clear D. CDR3 length: 12 residues. The V gene's germline CDR1 is MNHEY and CDR2 SVGAGI. The ends were cut back, 5 bases at V and 8 bases at J, with 12 bases in the middle. The CDR3 is CASSRLLGGYTF. CDR3 DNA: TGTGCCAGCAGTCGCCTTCTGGGGGGCTACACCTTC.

This chain links TRBV19 with TRBJ1-1; D gene uncertain. This CDR3 is built from 14 residues. Germline CDR1 is LNHDA and CDR2 is SQIVND (reference sequence). With 0 bases removed from V and 4 bases from J, the gap between germline ends came to 9 bases. The CDR3 DNA sequence: TGTGCCAGTAGTATAGATCTAAAGGGCACTGAAGCTTTCTTT. This encodes CASSIDLKGTEAFF. The complete variable domain, with remaining parts taken from reference TRBV19 and TRBJ1-1, reads DGGITQSPKYLFRKEGQNVTLSCEQNLNHDAMYWYRQDPGQGLRLIYYSQIVNDFQKGDIAEGYSVSREKKESFPLTVTSAQKNPTAFYLCASSIDLKGTEAFFGQGTRLTVV.

V is TRBV18 and J is TRBJ2-7; either TRBD1 or TRBD2 may supply D (5 bases each). Germline lookup yields CDR1 KGHSH and CDR2 LQKENI. V dropped 4 bases and J dropped 5 bases, with 12 bases sitting between them. The CDR3 totals 13 residues. CDR3 sequence: CASSQHGDDEQYV. Here the CDR3 DNA reads TGTGCCAGCTCACAACACGGGGACGACGAGCAGTACGTC.

This chain connects TRBV10-3 to TRBJ2-3; 10 bases line up with TRBD2. V dropped 5 bases and J dropped 2; count of bases not matched to a gene: 4. This CDR3 has 15 residues. Germline lookup yields CDR1 ENHRY and CDR2 SYGVKD. The chain's CDR3 is CAISSLAGPTDTQYF. As DNA, the CDR3 is TGTGCCATCAGTTCACTAGCGGGACCCACAGATACGCAGTATTTT.

This clone was counted a few times. V and J are TRBV18 and TRBJ1-2, with D unclear. The CDR3 totals 13 residues. Looked up from germline, CDR1 is KGHSH and CDR2 is LQKENI. V was cut by 6 bases and J by 8 bases, with 16 bases left in between. The CDR3 nucleotides are TGTGCCAGCTCCCTTGAAGATTCAGGAGGCTACACCTTC. Its translation: CASSLEDSGGYTF. The variable domain in full, completed from reference TRBV18 and TRBJ1-2, reads NAGVMQNPRHLVRRRGQEARLRCSPMKGHSHVYWYRQLPEEGLKFMVYLQKENIIDESGMPKERFSAEFPKEGPSILRIQQVVRGDSAAYFCASSLEDSGGYTFGSGTRLTVV.

This sequence joins TRBV9 and TRBJ2-5, with D perhaps matching TRBD1 or TRBD2 (6 bases each). The CDR3 totals 15 residues. V was shortened by 0 bases and J by 1 base, with 10 bases between the two germline ends. Looked up from germline, CDR1 is SGDLS and CDR2 is YYNGEE. CDR3 sequence (DNA): TGTGCCAGCAGCGTAGAGGAGGGGGGCCAAGAGACCCAGTACTTC. Protein product: CASSVEEGGQETQYF.

J is TRBJ2-3 and V is TRBV11-2; 9 bases map to TRBD2. The germline gives CDR1 SGHAT, CDR2 FQNNGV. The CDR3 is 13 residues long. Trimming removed 6 bases from V and 4 bases from J; junction bases left unmatched: 2. The CDR3 reads CASRGGGADTQYF. The CDR3 DNA sequence: TGTGCCAGCAGGGGCGGGGGGGCAGATACGCAGTATTTT.

The rearrangement uses TRBV29-1 and TRBJ1-5; perhaps TRBD1 as D (6 bases). This CDR3 spans 13 amino acids. V shed 4 bases and J shed 3 bases, with 10 bases lying between them. Germline lookup yields CDR1 SQVTM and CDR2 ANQGSEA. DNA of the CDR3: TGCAGCGTTGGCCAGGGGTACAATCAGCCCCAGCATTTT. Encoded protein: CSVGQGYNQPQHF.

This clone showed up just once. The rearrangement joins TRBV11-3 to TRBJ2-5, with D possibly being TRBD1 (6 bases). Germline CDR1 is SGHNT and CDR2 is YENEEA. This CDR3 spans 16 amino acids. V gave up 1 base and J gave up 0 bases, with 12 bases separating them. CDR3 sequence (DNA): TGTGCCAGCAGCTTAGGAAGAACAGGGAACCAAGAGACCCAGTACTTC. This sequence encodes CASSLGRTGNQETQYF.

The J gene is TRBJ1-5, the V gene TRBV19; D possibly corresponds to TRBD1 (6 bases). Germline V gene lookup returns CDR1 LNHDA and CDR2 SQIVND (reference sequence). The CDR3 sequence is 17 residues long. V lost 4 bases to trimming and J lost 0 bases, with 16 bases between them. In DNA, the CDR3 is TGTGCCAGTAGTACCGTACCCCAGGGGTATAGCAATCAGCCCCAGCATTTT. Translation gives CASSTVPQGYSNQPQHF.

The chain is built from TRBV6-1 and TRBJ2-1; the D call may be TRBD1 or TRBD2 (5 bases each). V lost 8 bases, J lost 8 bases, and 16 bases lay in between. The CDR3 loop spans 13 amino acids. The V gene's germline CDR1 is MNHNS and CDR2 SASEGT. The CDR3 spells CASSRGRGDEQFF. CDR3 coding DNA: TGTGCCAGCTCCCGGGGAAGAGGGGATGAGCAGTTCTTC.

A few counts support this clone. The identical CDR3 is also encoded by other nucleotide sequences in the sample. The chain is built from TRBV28 and TRBJ1-2, with 9 nucleotides matching TRBD1. The junction had 3 bases not matched to a gene; V was cut back by 8 bases and J by 5 bases. Per the germline V gene, CDR1 is MDHEN and CDR2 is SYDVKM. The CDR3 has 12 residues. In DNA, the CDR3 is TGTGCCAGCGGCGACAGGGGGTATGGCTACACCTTC. Encoded protein: CASGDRGYGYTF.

The chain is built from TRBV18 and TRBJ2-5; D is uncertain. The CDR3 sequence is 14 residues long. From germline, CDR1 is KGHSH and CDR2 LQKENI. The V gene lost 3 bases and the J gene lost 4 bases, with 12 bases spanning the gap. The CDR3, as DNA: TGTGCCAGCTCACCCCCGGGTCGTTCAGAGACCCAGTACTTC. Its translation: CASSPPGRSETQYF.